The rows below give T cell receptor beta chains drawn from one sample of a study of cytomegalovirus exposure and HLA in healthy donors. Profiled with immunoSEQ multiplex PCR; TCRdb holds only in-frame clones, not every one. The table records about 130,000 clones, more than 75% of them present only once. Sequencing input: PBMCs. The origin of the receptors is a man aged 30-40 years in good health and CMV-seronegative. CDR3s leave out the opening cysteine and the closing phenylalanine or tryptophan.

v_call cdr3_aa
TRBV14 ASSWGEGNTEAF
TRBV6-1 ASRYSSGNEQF
TRBV30 AWSTGTGNTIY
TRBV5-4 ASSSKGTGDNEQY
TRBV2 ASSTRSGRGETQY
TRBV7-6 ASSQDRGLSYEQY
TRBV4-1 ASSPLNSQETQY
TRBV4-2 ASSQSGSGTSTQY
TRBV5-4 ASSRQGSSTEAF
TRBV28 ASSLNGGAGELF
TRBV28 ASEQSLITEAF
TRBV27 ASSLHYSNQPQH
TRBV6-4 ASTSGTSGSSEQF
TRBV6-5 ASSEGLSYNEQF
TRBV9 ASSVGRGTGELF
TRBV5-6 ASSLGRAQPQH
TRBV9 ASSVGTGSYLPFYNEQF
TRBV28 ASSSTRQAIHQPQH
TRBV30 ARSVLRTGSNQPQH
TRBV15 ATSGLTGVGEQY
TRBV7-8 ASSYRLAGTYNEQF
TRBV5-6 ASSLAGTGSYEQY
TRBV7-2 ASSLTGLASYEQY
TRBV5-5 ASSFIPRSPSTDTQY
TRBV7-2 ASSLADRGLDVGQF
TRBV10-3 AISESQSTEAF
TRBV28 ASSVRDIPEQY
TRBV19 ASRRDRGPNYGYT
TRBV13 ASNQKGWTEAF